This record covers a single T cell receptor (beta chain). Its cognate antigen is unknown. CDR3 length: 14 amino acids. V was shortened by 2 bases and J by 4 bases, with 11 bases between the two germline ends. Germline V CDR1 and CDR2: MNHEY, SVGEGT. The data stem from a study of T cell responses to AZD1222 COVID-19 vaccine. Findings of the study overall: Along spike, vaccine-associated CD4 TCRs were found throughout, with dominance at 160-218 and 743-854. Targeting of unmutated variant regions was reportedly seen in nearly half of spike-specific TCRs. Scientists sampled the repertoires only once the peak T cell response had passed. Clonal diversity may have been underestimated in mostly white British donors.

The table came from immunoSEQ multiplex PCR; TCRdb's copy has only in-frame clones and leaves some out. Of under 130,000 clones in the sample, around nine tenths were seen once. This chain connects TRBV6-2 or TRBV6-3 to TRBJ1-2; D call uncertain. The clonotype was recovered from an adult in good health. This specimen consisted of peripheral blood, obtained on day 0 of AZD1222 vaccination. DNA for the CDR3: TGTGCCAGCAGTTACGGCTTGGGCCTCTATGGCTACACCTTC. Residues: CASSYGLGLYGYTF.